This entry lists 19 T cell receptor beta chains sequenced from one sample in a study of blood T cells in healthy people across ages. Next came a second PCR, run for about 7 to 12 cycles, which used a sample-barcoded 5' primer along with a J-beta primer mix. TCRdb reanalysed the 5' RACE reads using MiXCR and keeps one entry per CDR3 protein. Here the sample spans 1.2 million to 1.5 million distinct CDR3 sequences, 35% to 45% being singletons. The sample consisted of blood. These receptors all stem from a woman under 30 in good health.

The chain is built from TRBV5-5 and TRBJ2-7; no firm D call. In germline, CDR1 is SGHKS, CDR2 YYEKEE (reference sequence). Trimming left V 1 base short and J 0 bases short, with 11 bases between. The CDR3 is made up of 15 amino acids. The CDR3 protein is CASSLTSQSSYEQYF. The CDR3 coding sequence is TGTGCCAGCAGCTTGACCAGTCAGAGCTCCTACGAGCAGTACTTC.

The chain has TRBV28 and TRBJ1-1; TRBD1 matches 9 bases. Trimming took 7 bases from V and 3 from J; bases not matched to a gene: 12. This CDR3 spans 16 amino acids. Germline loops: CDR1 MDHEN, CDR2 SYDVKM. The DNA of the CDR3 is TGTGCCAGCACCGTTTTACAGGGACAGGGAGACACTGAAGCTTTCTTT. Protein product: CASTVLQGQGDTEAFF.

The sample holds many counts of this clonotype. The CDR3 nucleotides are TGTGCCAGCAGTGACTCGACGGGCGAAGCTTTCTTT. Its protein is CASSDSTGEAFF. This sequence joins TRBV6-4 and TRBJ1-1, with D unclear. The length of the CDR3 is 12 residues. The germline CDR1 and CDR2 sequences are MRHNA and SNTAGT. Trimming shortened V by 0 bases and J by 8 bases, and 7 bases separated the two germline ends.

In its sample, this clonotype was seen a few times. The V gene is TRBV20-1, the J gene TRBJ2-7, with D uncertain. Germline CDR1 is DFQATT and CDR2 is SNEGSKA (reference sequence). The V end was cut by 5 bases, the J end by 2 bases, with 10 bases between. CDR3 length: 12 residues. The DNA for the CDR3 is TGCAGTGCTTCCTCGTCCCCCTACGAGCAGTACTTC. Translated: CSASSSPYEQYF.

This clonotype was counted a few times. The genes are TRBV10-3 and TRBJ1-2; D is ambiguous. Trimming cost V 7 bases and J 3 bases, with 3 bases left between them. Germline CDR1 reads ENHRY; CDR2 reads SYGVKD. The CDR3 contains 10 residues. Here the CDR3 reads CAIKDYGYTF. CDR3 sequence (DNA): TGTGCCATCAAGGACTATGGCTACACCTTC.

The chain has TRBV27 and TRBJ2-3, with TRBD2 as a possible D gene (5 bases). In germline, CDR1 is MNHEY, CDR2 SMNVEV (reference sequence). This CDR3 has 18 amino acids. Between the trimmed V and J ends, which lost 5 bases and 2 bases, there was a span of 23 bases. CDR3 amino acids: CASSTPMVGVRNTDTQYF. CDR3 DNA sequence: TGTGCCAGCAGTACCCCGATGGTCGGGGTACGAAACACAGATACGCAGTATTTT.

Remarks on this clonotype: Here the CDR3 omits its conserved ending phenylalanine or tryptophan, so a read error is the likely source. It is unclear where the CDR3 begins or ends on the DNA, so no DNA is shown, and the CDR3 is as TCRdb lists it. CDR3 protein: CASSQVEGADGYTFGS. V is TRBV3-1 and J is TRBJ2-5; the table gives TRBD1 as D, unverified against the DNA. CDR1 and CDR2 (germline): LGHDT, YNNKEL (reference sequence). The CDR3 is 16 residues long, counting both termini.

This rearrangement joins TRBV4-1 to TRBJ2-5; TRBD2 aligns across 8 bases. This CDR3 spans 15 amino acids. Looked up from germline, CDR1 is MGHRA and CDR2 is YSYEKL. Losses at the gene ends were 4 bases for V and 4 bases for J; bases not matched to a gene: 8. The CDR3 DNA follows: TGCGCCAGCAGCCTCCGGACTAGCTTGTTAGAGACCCAGTACTTC. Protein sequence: CASSLRTSLLETQYF.

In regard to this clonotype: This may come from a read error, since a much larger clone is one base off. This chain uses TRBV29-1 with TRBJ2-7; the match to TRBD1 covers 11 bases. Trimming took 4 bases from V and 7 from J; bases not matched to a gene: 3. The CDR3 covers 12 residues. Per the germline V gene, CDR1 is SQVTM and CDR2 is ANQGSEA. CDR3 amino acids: CSVGDRGREQYF. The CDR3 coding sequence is TGCAGCGTTGGGGACAGGGGGAGGGAGCAGTACTTC.

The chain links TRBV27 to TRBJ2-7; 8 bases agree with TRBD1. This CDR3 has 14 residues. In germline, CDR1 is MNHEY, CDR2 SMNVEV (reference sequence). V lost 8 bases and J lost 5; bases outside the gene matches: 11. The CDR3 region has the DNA TGTGCCAGCCCTCTCCCGACAGGGGTTCACGAGCAGTACTTC. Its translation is CASPLPTGVHEQYF.

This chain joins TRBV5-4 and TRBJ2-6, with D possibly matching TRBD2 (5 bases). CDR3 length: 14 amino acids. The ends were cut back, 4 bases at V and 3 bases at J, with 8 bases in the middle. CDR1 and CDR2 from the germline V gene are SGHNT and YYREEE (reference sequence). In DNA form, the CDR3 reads TGTGCCAGCAGCACAGAGGGTGGGGCCAACGTCCTGACTTTC. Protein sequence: CASSTEGGANVLTF.

The CDR3 bases are TGCGCCAGCCTTAAGGCGGGTAACACAGATACGCAGTATTTT. Its translation is CASLKAGNTDTQYF. This sequence joins TRBV10-2 and TRBJ2-3; weak D call: TRBD2 (5 bases). Germline lookup yields CDR1 WSHSY and CDR2 SAAADI. There are 14 residues in the CDR3. V lost 8 bases to trimming and J lost 2 bases, with 14 bases between them.

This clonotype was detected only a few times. The CDR3: CASSLYELPQNIQYF. The DNA for the CDR3 is TGCGCCAGCAGCCTCTATGAGCTCCCTCAAAACATTCAGTACTTC. The chain links TRBV5-1 to TRBJ2-4; the D is unclear. The V end lost 4 bases, the J end lost 5 bases, and 16 bases lay between the germline ends. This CDR3 region has 15 residues. Germline-derived CDR1 and CDR2 are SGHRS and YFSETQ.

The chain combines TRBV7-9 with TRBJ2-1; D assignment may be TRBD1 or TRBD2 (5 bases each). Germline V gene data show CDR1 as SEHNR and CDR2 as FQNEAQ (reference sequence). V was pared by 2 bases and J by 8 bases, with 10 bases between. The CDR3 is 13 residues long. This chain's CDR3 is CASSLTRGDEQFF. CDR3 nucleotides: TGTGCCAGCAGCTTAACGAGAGGGGATGAGCAGTTCTTC.

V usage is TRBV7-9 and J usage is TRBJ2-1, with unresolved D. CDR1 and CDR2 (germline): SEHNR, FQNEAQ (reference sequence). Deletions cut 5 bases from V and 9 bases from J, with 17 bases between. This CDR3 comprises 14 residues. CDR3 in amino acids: CASSANLIMGEQFF. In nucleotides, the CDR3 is TGTGCCAGCAGCGCAAATCTCATCATGGGTGAGCAGTTCTTC.

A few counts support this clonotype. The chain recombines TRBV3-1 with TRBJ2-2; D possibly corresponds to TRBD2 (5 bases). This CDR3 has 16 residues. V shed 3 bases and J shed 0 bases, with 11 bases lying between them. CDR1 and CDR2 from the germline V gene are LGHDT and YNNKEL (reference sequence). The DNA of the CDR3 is TGTGCCAGCAGCCACCAACCGGGAACGAACACCGGGGAGCTGTTTTTT. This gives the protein CASSHQPGTNTGELFF.

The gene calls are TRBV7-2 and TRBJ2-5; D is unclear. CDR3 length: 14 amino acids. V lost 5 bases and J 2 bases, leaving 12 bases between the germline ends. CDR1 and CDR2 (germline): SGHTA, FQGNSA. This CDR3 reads CASSVEWRQETQYF. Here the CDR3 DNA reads TGTGCCAGCAGCGTGGAATGGAGACAAGAGACCCAGTACTTC.

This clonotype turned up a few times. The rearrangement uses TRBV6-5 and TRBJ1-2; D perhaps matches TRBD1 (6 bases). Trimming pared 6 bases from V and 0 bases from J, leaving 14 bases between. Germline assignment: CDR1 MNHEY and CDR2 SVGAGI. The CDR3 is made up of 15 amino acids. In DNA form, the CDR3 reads TGTGCCAGCAGGTTGACAGGAGCCTCTAACTATGGCTACACCTTC. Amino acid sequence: CASRLTGASNYGYTF.

The CDR3 loop reads CASSRAGLLSTDTQYF. CDR3 DNA sequence: TGTGCCAGCAGCCGGGCAGGGCTGCTTAGCACAGATACGCAGTATTTT. The chain links TRBV6-5 to TRBJ2-3; TRBD1 is a possible D gene (5 bases). This CDR3 is 16 amino acids long. Trimming took off 6 bases at V and 0 bases at J, with 16 bases between the two ends. Germline CDR1 reads MNHEY; CDR2 reads SVGAGI.